This T cell receptor (beta chain) was recorded in a study of T cells in women clearing cervical HPV infection. There are 14 residues in the CDR3. Germline assignment: CDR1 SGHKS and CDR2 YYEKEE (reference sequence). Trimming removed 2 bases from V and 11 bases from J; junction bases left unmatched: 6. Details on this clone: Its target is not known. The CDR3 end is not reached by the read, which stops 3 residues before it; the germline J gene fills it in.

The study, taken as a whole, reports: TRBV6-7 relative abundance averaged roughly 0.099% in cases and more than 0.15% in controls.

Assay: immunoSEQ multiplex PCR; the TCRdb copy retains only in-frame clones and omits some. The sample totals 23,000 or so clones. The rearrangement uses TRBV5-5 and TRBJ1-6, with 8 bases aligning to TRBD1. This TCR came from a woman between 18 and 69 years old with a cervical HPV16 infection that either progressed to CIN3+ or cleared (not recorded which). Sequenced material: blood buffy coat. The DNA read from the CDR3 is TGTGCCAGCAGCTTCGGACAGGGTAGTCCACCC. Its protein product is CASSFGQGSPP. The CDR3 in its entirety is CASSFGQGSPPLHF.